The 16 T cell receptor beta chains below were found in one sample sequenced in a study of blood T cell repertoires in COVID-19. Here immunoSEQ multiplex PCR was the method, and the copy in TCRdb shows in-frame clones only, minus some. This sample has 130,000 or so clones, with 75% to 90% found just once. Input material: peripheral blood. The origin of the receptors is a man aged 70-80 years with active or convalescent COVID-19.

The chain links TRBV27 to TRBJ1-4, with D possibly matching TRBD1 (5 bases). Germline V gives CDR1 MNHEY, CDR2 SMNVEV (reference sequence). The CDR3 covers 15 residues. Between the trimmed V and J ends, which lost 5 bases and 8 bases, there was a span of 18 bases. CDR3 in amino acids: CASSLSGQGGEKLFF. In nucleotides, the CDR3 is TGTGCCAGCAGTCTCTCCGGGCAGGGTGGGGAAAAACTGTTTTTT.

CDR3 protein: CSASRSGYTF. DNA of the CDR3: TGCAGTGCTAGCAGGTCTGGCTACACCTTC. The chain employs TRBV20-1 and TRBJ1-2; D gene ambiguous. Germline loops: CDR1 DFQATT, CDR2 SNEGSKA (reference sequence). The V end lost 3 bases, the J end lost 7 bases, and 6 bases lay between the germline ends. The CDR3 sequence is 10 residues long.

This clone was seen just once. This chain links TRBV19 with TRBJ2-3; TRBD1 is a possible D gene (5 bases). This CDR3 region has 13 residues. With 7 bases removed from V and 3 bases from J, the gap between germline ends came to 11 bases. Germline CDR1 LNHDA, CDR2 SQIVND (reference sequence). CDR3: CASKRQGTDTQYF. CDR3 DNA sequence: TGTGCCAGTAAAAGGCAGGGAACAGATACGCAGTATTTT.

CDR3 sequence: CASSGISRDNEQFF. The CDR3 coding sequence is TGTGCCAGCAGTGGTATCAGCAGGGACAATGAGCAGTTCTTC. The V and J genes are TRBV6-4 and TRBJ2-1; D might be TRBD1 (5 bases). The germline V gene has CDR1 MRHNA and CDR2 SNTAGT. The CDR3 runs to 14 residues. The V end lost 4 bases, the J end lost 5 bases, and 12 bases lay between the germline ends.

This chain connects TRBV14 to TRBJ2-7, with TRBD1 matching over 9 bases. Trimming at V came to 4 bases and at J to 7 bases, leaving 11 bases not matched to a gene. CDR3 size: 15 residues. Per germline, CDR1 SGHDN and CDR2 FVKESK. DNA of the CDR3: TGTGCCAGCAGCCCGCCCGGGACAGGGATGAGGGAGCAGTACTTC. It translates to CASSPPGTGMREQYF.

The chain employs TRBV6-5 and TRBJ2-7; TRBD1 might be the D (6 bases). V gave up 0 bases and J gave up 2 bases, with 8 bases separating them. This CDR3 contains 14 residues. Per germline, CDR1 MNHEY and CDR2 SVGAGI. In nucleotides, the CDR3 is TGTGCCAGCAGTTACTCGGGGGCCGCCTACGAGCAGTACTTC. Translating it yields CASSYSGAAYEQYF.

The chain has TRBV29-1 and TRBJ2-7, with unresolved D. CDR3 length equals 12 residues. Germline-derived CDR1 and CDR2 are SQVTM and ANQGSEA. V lost 7 bases to trimming and J lost 0 bases, with 10 bases between them. For the CDR3, the DNA is TGCAGCGCCCTGGGCAGCTCCTACGAGCAGTACTTC. Amino acid sequence: CSALGSSYEQYF.

The chain recombines TRBV29-1 with TRBJ2-3, with 10 bases identical to TRBD2. J gave up 5 bases and V 4 bases, and 6 bases lay outside the gene matches. There are 14 residues in the CDR3. Germline loops: CDR1 SQVTM, CDR2 ANQGSEA. The CDR3 sequence: CSVGGAGGGDTQYF. CDR3 nucleotides: TGCAGCGTTGGGGGAGCGGGAGGGGGAGATACGCAGTATTTT.

This chain connects TRBV4-2 to TRBJ2-1; 8 bases match TRBD2. In germline, CDR1 is LGHNA, CDR2 YNFKEQ. CDR3 length: 15 amino acids. Germline trimming cut 1 base from V and 7 bases from J; bases unmatched to any gene: 6. The CDR3: CASSQAPSGSNEQFF. The CDR3 DNA reads as TGTGCCAGCAGCCAAGCCCCGAGCGGGAGTAATGAGCAGTTCTTC.

The V gene is TRBV5-8, the J gene TRBJ2-2, with D perhaps matching TRBD2 (5 bases). The V end lost 3 bases, the J end lost 3 bases, and 12 bases lay between the germline ends. CDR3 size: 15 residues. CDR1 SGHTS and CDR2 YDEGEE come from the germline V gene. CDR3 DNA sequence: TGTGCCAGCAGCTCCGGAGGTAGCCACACCGGGGAGCTGTTTTTT. Translated: CASSSGGSHTGELFF.

The V call is TRBV5-1, the J call TRBJ1-2; TRBD1 aligns across 12 bases. Germline assignment: CDR1 SGHRS and CDR2 YFSETQ. The V segment lost 4 bases and the J segment 5 bases; nucleotides outside the gene matches: 9. The CDR3 consists of 16 residues. The CDR3 sequence: CASSGTGGAPEYGYTF. In DNA, the CDR3 is TGCGCCAGCAGCGGGACAGGGGGCGCGCCGGAGTATGGCTACACCTTC.

The rearrangement joins TRBV24-1 to TRBJ2-5, with 10 bases fitting TRBD2. The CDR3 covers 17 residues. V shed 4 bases and J 1 base; nucleotides not matched to a gene: 8. Germline V gives CDR1 KGHDR, CDR2 SFDVKD. The CDR3 spells CATSDSGTSEVQETQYF. As DNA, the CDR3 is TGTGCCACCAGTGACTCCGGGACTAGCGAGGTCCAAGAGACCCAGTACTTC.

The chain joins TRBV28 to TRBJ1-2, with 8 bases identical to TRBD1. The CDR3 is 15 residues long. Germline V gene data show CDR1 as MDHEN and CDR2 as SYDVKM. With V trimmed by 6 bases and J by 4 bases, 10 bases remained unmatched. CDR3 in amino acids: CASSQSGTGSYGYTF. The CDR3 region has the DNA TGTGCCAGCAGCCAATCCGGGACAGGTAGCTATGGCTACACCTTC.

This chain uses TRBV13 with TRBJ1-2, with D hard to call. The CDR3 runs to 16 residues. Germline V gene sequence: CDR1 PRHDT, CDR2 FYEKMQ (reference sequence). V was clipped by 2 bases and J by 0 bases, with 13 bases between them. The CDR3 here is CASSLTPRGANYGYTF. The CDR3 region has the DNA TGTGCCAGCAGCTTAACACCCCGGGGAGCTAACTATGGCTACACCTTC.

The rearrangement links TRBV24-1 to TRBJ2-3; 7 bases line up with TRBD1. CDR3 length equals 15 residues. Germline CDR1 and CDR2: KGHDR and SFDVKD. Trimming at V came to 5 bases and at J to 0 bases, leaving 4 bases not matched to a gene. The CDR3 bases are TGTGCCACCAGTGTTCGGACAGGAAGCACAGATACGCAGTATTTT. Its protein is CATSVRTGSTDTQYF.

The chain is built from TRBV5-1 and TRBJ2-1, with no clear D. With 2 bases removed from V and 0 bases from J, the gap between germline ends came to 12 bases. The germline V gene has CDR1 SGHRS and CDR2 YFSETQ. The CDR3 covers 16 residues. The CDR3 DNA is TGCGCCAGCAGCTTTTGGGCAGTCGCCTCCTACAATGAGCAGTTCTTC. It translates to CASSFWAVASYNEQFF.